The entry below gives a single TCR beta chain sequence along with its context. What antigen it recognizes has not been identified. Base qualities are not recorded, but no much larger clone differs from it by a single base. To sequence the TCRbeta CDR3 region, genomic DNA was isolated from the sorted cells. The immunoSEQ Assay was used for sequencing of TCRbeta CDR3 regions. TCRdb took over this immuneACCESS table, retaining in-frame rearrangements with V and J assigned. Such tables are incomplete; in checked studies, under half of the missing clones stem from an unresolved V gene, and the remainder is unexplained. Recorded for this sample are tens of thousands of clones; roughly 84% of them occurred a single time. The top ten hold 1.4% of the sample. The data are from a study of OX40 agonist ivuxolimab in advanced cancers. Broadly, across the study: Ivuxolimab was a fully human IgG2 agonistic monoclonal antibody targeting the costimulatory receptor OX40 (CD134). Intravenous ivuxolimab was administered to patients every 2 weeks at six dose levels: 0.01, 0.1, 0.3, 1.5, 3 and 10 mg/kg. Of the approximately 50 dose-escalation patients, hepatocellular carcinoma was present in approximately 20, melanoma in roughly 15, renal cell carcinoma in 9 and head and neck cancer in 9. Prior anti-PD-1, anti-PD-L1 or anti-CTLA-4 therapy was permitted, and checkpoint inhibitors had been received by under 50% of dose-escalation patients. In the dose-escalation cohort, 82.7% of patients were male, and the mean age was around 65 years with a range of about 20 to 79. The monotherapy dose-escalation portion (N ≈ 57 patients) of the phase I ivuxolimab trial is reported in the paper. Peripheral TCRbeta sequencing aimed to test whether ivuxolimab altered TCR sequence diversity and caused clonal T-cell expansion. Three dose-escalation patients achieved partial responses, one with hepatocellular carcinoma and two with cutaneous melanoma. The research as a whole found: In the 0.1-3.0 mg/kg groups, partial responders were among the patients with the lowest normalized peripheral clonal expansion, particularly in CD8+ T cells. On average, CD8+ T cells showed more expanded clones than CD4+ T cells after ivuxolimab. Antigen specificity was not determined for the clonally expanded peripheral T cells. Low levels of normalized T-cell clonal expansion were also shown by some nonresponding patients. At doses of 0.1 to 3.0 mg/kg, clonal expansion of both CD4+ and CD8+ blood T cells was observed from baseline to week 6.

The trial excluded patients who had a history of autoimmune disease or were on systemic immunosuppression. Peripheral blood for TCR sequencing was drawn from every dose cohort at baseline, at cycle 4 day 1 and at cycle 7 day 1. Samples came from an open-label, multicenter, first-in-human phase I dose-escalation trial of ivuxolimab. The trial enrolled adults with locally advanced or metastatic head and neck squamous cell, hepatocellular, melanoma or renal cell carcinoma. Before TCR sequencing, CD4+ T cells and CD8+ T cells from peripheral blood were sorted into separate populations. The CDR3, from cysteine to phenylalanine, totals 14 residues. The CDR3 DNA has 42 bases and is translated from base 1. The germline V gene yields MNHNS for CDR1 and SASEGT for CDR2. The junction carries 6 bases between V and J, which are trimmed by 3 bases and 0 bases respectively.

The sequenced sample was CD4+ or CD8+ T cells sorted from blood, obtained in a trial of the OX40 agonist ivuxolimab. The chain is made from TRBV6-1 and TRBJ1-3; too little of a D gene remains to name it. This TCR came from an adult with an advanced solid tumor such as melanoma, head and neck, liver or kidney cancer. CDR3 loop: CASSEASSGNTIYF. The DNA sequence is as follows: TGTGCCAGCAGTGAGGCGAGCTCTGGAAACACCATATATTTT.